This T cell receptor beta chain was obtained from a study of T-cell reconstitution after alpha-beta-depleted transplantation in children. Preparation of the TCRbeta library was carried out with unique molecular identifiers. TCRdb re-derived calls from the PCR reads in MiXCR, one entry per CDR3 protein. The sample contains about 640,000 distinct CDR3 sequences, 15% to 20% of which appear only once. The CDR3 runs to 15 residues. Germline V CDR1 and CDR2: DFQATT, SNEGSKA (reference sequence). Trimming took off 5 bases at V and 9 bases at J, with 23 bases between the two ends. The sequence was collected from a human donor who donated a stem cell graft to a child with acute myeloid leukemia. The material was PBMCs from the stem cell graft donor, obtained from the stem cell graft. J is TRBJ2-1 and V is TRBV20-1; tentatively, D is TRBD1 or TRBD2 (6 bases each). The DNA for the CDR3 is TGCAGTGCTCTGTCTGAGCGATGGGGGGCCGGTGAGCAGTTCTTC. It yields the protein CSALSERWGAGEQFF.